The present TCR beta chain was sequenced within a study of early T cells in non-severe SARS-CoV-2 infection. As concerns this clonotype: As yet, its antigen is unknown.

Researchers tagged individual cDNA molecules with unique molecular identifiers. MiXCR, applied by TCRdb to the 5' RACE reads, yields one record per CDR3 protein. The sample yields roughly 27,000 distinct CDR3 sequences, 9.5% to 10% seen once. General observations from the study: VDJdb matching skewed toward anti-spike CD8 responses, missing private and CD4 specificities.

Germline loops: CDR1 WNHNN, CDR2 SYGVQD (reference sequence). This CDR3 has 13 residues. Trimming removed 7 bases from V and 4 bases from J, with 13 bases in between. The chain is built from TRBV10-1 and TRBJ1-2, with D tentatively TRBD1 (5 bases). The source of this sequence is an adult who was a healthcare worker with PCR-confirmed SARS-CoV-2 infection or an uninfected control (not recorded which). Material for sequencing was whole blood. CDR3 sequence reads: CASNRGTAYGYTF. CDR3 nucleotide sequence: TGCGCCAGCAACAGAGGGACGGCCTATGGCTACACCTTC.